Following are 19 T cell receptor beta chains from one sample sequenced in a study of T cells in Graves' hyperthyroidism and ophthalmopathy. TCR beta CDR3 regions were amplified from RNA transcripts. The TCR CDR3 was amplified in a first-round RT-PCR using the HTBI primer set. TCRdb processed the multiplex PCR reads anew with MiXCR; each CDR3 protein has one entry. The sample has approximately 600,000 distinct CDR3 sequences, approximately 15% seen once; the top ten hold less than 6%. Sequencing used blood. These receptor sequences come from a woman aged 30 to 39 with Graves' hyperthyroidism that later progressed to Graves' ophthalmopathy.

The V call is TRBV28, the J call TRBJ2-7, with 7 positions matching TRBD2. Germline V gene data show CDR1 as MDHEN and CDR2 as SYDVKM. V trimming: 2 bases; J trimming: 3 bases; junction bases outside the gene matches: 19. The CDR3 consists of 19 residues. The CDR3 DNA follows: TGTGCCAGCAGTTTAGCCCTCGGGGGTCGGGGGGAACTAGGCTACGAGCAGTACTTC. It codes for CASSLALGGRGELGYEQYF. Full variable domain (remainder filled in from reference TRBV28 and TRBJ2-7): DVKVTQSSRYLVKRTGEKVFLECVQDMDHENMFWYRQDPGLGLRLIYFSYDVKMKEKGDIPEGYSVSREKKERFSLILESASTNQTSMYLCASSLALGGRGELGYEQYFGPGTRLTVT.

As for this clonotype: A much bigger clone sits one base away, suggesting this may be a read error. The genes are TRBV20-1 and TRBJ2-3; 9 bases match TRBD2. Trimming took 4 bases from V and 0 from J; bases not matched to a gene: 2. This CDR3 is built from 14 residues. Germline values: CDR1 DFQATT, CDR2 SNEGSKA (reference sequence). CDR3 DNA: TGCAGTGCTATTGGGACTAGCAGCACAGATACGCAGTATTTT. This gives the protein CSAIGTSSTDTQYF.

This clonotype was observed a handful of times. V gene TRBV30 combines with J gene TRBJ1-3; the D is unclear. Germline V gene lookup returns CDR1 GTSNPN and CDR2 SVGIG (reference sequence). The V end was cut by 1 base, the J end by 1 base, with 8 bases between. CDR3 length: 14 amino acids. The CDR3 reads CAWSADGSGNTIYF. The CDR3 DNA follows: TGTGCCTGGAGTGCGGATGGGTCTGGAAACACCATATATTTT.

In this sample, this clonotype turned up many times. The chain is built from TRBV20-1 and TRBJ2-1, with D uncertain. The germline V and J ends were trimmed by 6 bases and 0 bases, with 9 bases remaining between them. Germline assignment: CDR1 DFQATT and CDR2 SNEGSKA (reference sequence). This CDR3 comprises 13 residues. CDR3 in amino acids: CSAYGSSYNEQFF. DNA for the CDR3: TGCAGTGCCTACGGTAGCTCCTACAATGAGCAGTTCTTC.

This clonotype occurred many times. This chain joins TRBV10-3 and TRBJ1-3, with 7 bases fitting TRBD1. Germline lookup yields CDR1 ENHRY and CDR2 SYGVKD. CDR3 length equals 13 residues. After removal of 10 bases from V and 9 bases from J, the junction contained 12 bases not matched to a gene. CDR3 nucleotide sequence: TGTGCCAACGCCGGACAGGAGGAAAGCACCATATATTTT. Its protein is CANAGQEESTIYF.

This clonotype was seen only a few times. It is likely a read error, because the conserved phenylalanine at the end of the CDR3 is missing. The DNA is left out, because the CDR3 cannot be placed on it with certainty; the CDR3 is given as TCRdb lists it. The V and J genes are TRBV13 and TRBJ2-7; the listed D gene, TRBD1, was not tested against the DNA. Ends included, the CDR3 has 11 residues. Germline CDR1 PRHDT, CDR2 FYEKMQ (reference sequence). The CDR3 sequence: CASSEEGPALS.

The chain couples TRBV6-5 to TRBJ2-7; D is perhaps TRBD2 (5 bases). The CDR3 is 13 amino acids. Germline V gene data show CDR1 as MNHEY and CDR2 as SVGAGI. V was cut by 4 bases and J by 4 bases, with 11 bases left in between. CDR3 bases: TGTGCCAGCAGTTGCGGGCCTTTATACGAGCAGTACTTC. Protein: CASSCGPLYEQYF.

This clonotype was detected many times. This sequence joins TRBV5-1 and TRBJ1-2; no firm D call. The germline V and J ends were trimmed by 5 bases and 0 bases, with 11 bases remaining between them. Germline-derived CDR1 and CDR2 are SGHRS and YFSETQ. The CDR3 contains 14 residues. The CDR3 region is CASSKGDTNYGYTF. CDR3 coding DNA: TGCGCCAGCAGTAAAGGCGACACTAACTATGGCTACACCTTC.

At least ten counts were recorded for this clonotype. V and J are TRBV20-1 and TRBJ2-1; a weak D match, TRBD2 (6 bases). The CDR3 runs to 15 residues. CDR1 and CDR2 from the germline V gene are DFQATT and SNEGSKA (reference sequence). Trimming took 8 bases from V and 0 from J, leaving 17 bases between them. This chain's CDR3 is CSFSLRGSSYNEQFF. The CDR3 coding sequence is TGCAGTTTCTCCCTGCGGGGCAGCTCCTACAATGAGCAGTTCTTC.

The J gene is TRBJ1-6, the V gene TRBV11-2; no definite D call. Trimming pared 2 bases from V and 8 bases from J, leaving 10 bases between. The CDR3 covers 14 residues. CDR1 SGHAT and CDR2 FQNNGV come from the germline V gene. The CDR3 bases are TGTGCCAGCAGCTTAAACAGTTATGATTCACCCCTCCACTTT. Protein sequence: CASSLNSYDSPLHF.

This clonotype appeared once. The rearrangement links TRBV6-5 to TRBJ2-7; 7 bases are a match to TRBD1. The germline V gene encodes CDR1 MNHEY and CDR2 SVGAGI. Trimming at V came to 0 bases and at J to 3 bases, leaving 5 bases not matched to a gene. CDR3 length: 15 amino acids. CDR3 in DNA: TGTGCCAGCAGTTACTCGTTGACAGGGAACTACGAGCAGTACTTC. Protein product: CASSYSLTGNYEQYF.

Many counts were recorded for this clonotype. The rearrangement links TRBV11-2 to TRBJ2-1; weak D call: TRBD2 (6 bases). Germline values: CDR1 SGHAT, CDR2 FQNNGV. Trimming took off 1 base at V and 10 bases at J, with 11 bases between the two ends. The length of the CDR3 is 13 residues. Here the CDR3 reads CASSLATSREQFF. CDR3 bases: TGTGCCAGCAGCTTAGCTACTAGCCGCGAGCAGTTCTTC.

This clonotype came up many times. V gene TRBV11-2 combines with J gene TRBJ1-2; tentatively, D is TRBD1 (5 bases). The V end was cut by 3 bases, the J end by 5 bases, with 13 bases between. Germline-derived CDR1 and CDR2 are SGHAT and FQNNGV. This CDR3 region has 14 residues. This chain's CDR3 is CASSLLEGWYGYTF. CDR3 sequence (DNA): TGTGCCAGCAGCTTGTTGGAGGGGTGGTATGGCTACACCTTC.

This clonotype has only a few counts. V and J are TRBV30 and TRBJ2-7; D unresolved. The CDR3 consists of 11 residues. Trimming pared 7 bases from V and 4 bases from J, leaving 11 bases between. In germline, CDR1 is GTSNPN, CDR2 SVGIG (reference sequence). CDR3 amino acids: CASIWEYEQYF. The CDR3 nucleotides are TGTGCCTCTATATGGGAATACGAGCAGTACTTC. Full variable domain (outside the CDR3, taken from reference TRBV30 and TRBJ2-7): SQTIHQWPATLVQPVGSPLSLECTVEGTSNPNLYWYRQAAGRGLQLLFYSVGIGQISSEVPQNLSASRPQDRQFILSSKKLLLSDSGFYLCASIWEYEQYFGPGTRLTVT.

This clonotype was counted many times. The chain has TRBV30 and TRBJ2-2, with D perhaps matching TRBD1 or TRBD2 (5 bases each). The ends were cut back, 1 base at V and 7 bases at J, with 7 bases in the middle. CDR3 length: 12 residues. Germline values: CDR1 GTSNPN, CDR2 SVGIG (reference sequence). CDR3 DNA: TGTGCCTGGAGTGAGGGGAGCGGGGAGCTGTTTTTT. Protein: CAWSEGSGELFF.

This clonotype was counted a few times. This rearrangement joins TRBV11-3 to TRBJ2-2, with D tentatively TRBD2 (5 bases). Germline CDR1 is SGHNT and CDR2 is YENEEA. V was pared by 1 base and J by 4 bases, with 13 bases between. The CDR3 runs to 16 residues. The CDR3 spells CASSLGGLATTGELFF. CDR3 DNA: TGTGCCAGCAGCTTAGGAGGGTTAGCGACCACCGGGGAGCTGTTTTTT.

There are many counts of this clonotype. The CDR3, as DNA: TGTGCCTCCAATAATGGACAGAGCTACACAGATACGCAGTATTTT. It specifies CASNNGQSYTDTQYF. J is TRBJ2-3 and V is TRBV10-3; a weak D match, TRBD1 (6 bases). Trimming left V 11 bases short and J 2 bases short, with 20 bases between. Germline CDR1 is ENHRY and CDR2 is SYGVKD. This CDR3 is 15 amino acids long.

Many counts were recorded for this clonotype. The gene calls are TRBV27 and TRBJ1-1; tentatively, D is TRBD1 (6 bases). With 2 bases removed from V and 1 base from J, the gap between germline ends came to 11 bases. The CDR3 sequence is 15 residues long. Germline CDR1 reads MNHEY; CDR2 reads SMNVEV (reference sequence). The CDR3 loop reads CASSLEAGANTEAFF. Here the CDR3 DNA reads TGTGCCAGCAGTTTAGAGGCAGGGGCGAACACTGAAGCTTTCTTT.

This clonotype has ten or more counts. The chain couples TRBV20-1 to TRBJ2-7; TRBD2 might be the D (6 bases). The CDR3 sequence is 13 residues long. Trimming took 4 bases from V and 3 from J, leaving 13 bases between them. Looked up from germline, CDR1 is DFQATT and CDR2 is SNEGSKA (reference sequence). Here the CDR3 DNA reads TGCAGTGCTAACCGGCCTAGCGTCTACGAGCAGTACTTC. The encoded protein is CSANRPSVYEQYF.